The text below deals with one T cell receptor (beta chain). The sample is drawn from a study of T cell responses to AZD1222 COVID-19 vaccine. Study-level information: It was second doses at about 4 or about 12 weeks that were pooled.

There are 15 residues in the CDR3. Looked up from germline, CDR1 is MNHNS and CDR2 is SASEGT. Deletions cut 2 bases from V and 4 bases from J, with 12 bases between. Assay: immunoSEQ multiplex PCR; the TCRdb copy retains only in-frame clones and omits some. The sample includes approximately 56,000 clones, approximately 85% seen only once; the top ten take over 12%. This receptor was taken from an adult in good health. The specimen comprised peripheral blood, sampled on day 0 of AZD1222 vaccination. The V call is TRBV6-1, the J call TRBJ1-5; D is unclear. The CDR3 DNA reads as TGTGCCAGCAGTGAACTGCTTATTCAAAATCAGCCCCAGCATTTT. This translates into CASSELLIQNQPQHF.